A selection of T cell receptor beta chains follows, all from one sample in a study of T cells in localized non-small cell lung cancer. The data were produced by immunoSEQ multiplex PCR, yet TCRdb's version contains in-frame clones alone and is incomplete. The table records approximately 15,000 clones, more than 70% of them present only once. The sample consisted of peripheral blood, taken before any cancer treatment. All receptors come from a woman aged 35 to 69 with stage I lung adenocarcinoma. Each CDR3 is given with its conserved first and last residue. The order of the fields is V gene, D gene, J gene, clone size, CDR3 DNA, CDR3 protein. D genes are given only for firm matches. The listing skips clone size in some rows; elsewhere it reads once, few, many or a size class.

TRBV11-2	.	TRBJ2-5	.	TGTGCCAGCAGCTTAGATGGGTCACATAGAGAGACCCAGTACTTC	CASSLDGSHRETQYF
TRBV29-1	.	TRBJ1-5	.	TGCAGCGTTGCGGGCAGGGGCGATCAGCCCCAGCATTTT	CSVAGRGDQPQHF
TRBV4-2	TRBD2	TRBJ2-7	once	TGTGCCAGCAGCCAAGCTAGCGGGGGGGCTAACTGGAATAACGGCGCGGATGAGCAGTACTTC	CASSQASGGANWNNGADEQYF
TRBV19	TRBD1	TRBJ1-2	once	TGTGCCAGTAGTCTCCGGGACAGGGACTACTACACCTTC	CASSLRDRDYYTF
TRBV12-5	.	TRBJ1-5	few	TGTGCTAGTGGTTTGATGGCGAAGCCCCAGCATTTT	CASGLMAKPQHF
TRBV5-5	.	TRBJ2-5	.	TGTGCCAGCAGCTTCCCGGGCGGAAGGGAGACCCAGTACTTC	CASSFPGGRETQYF
TRBV28	TRBD1	TRBJ1-4	.	TGTGCCAGCAGCCCACAGGGGTTACGGGAAAAACTGTTTTTT	CASSPQGLREKLFF
TRBV7-3	.	TRBJ1-4	.	TGTGCCAGCAGCTTAAGTCCAGCTACTAATGAAAAACTGTTTTTT	CASSLSPATNEKLFF
TRBV28	.	TRBJ2-1	once	TGTGCCAGCAGCCCCCTCTCACGAGACAATGAGCAGTTCTTC	CASSPLSRDNEQFF
TRBV18	.	TRBJ1-1	.	TGTGCCAGCTCAGGGTTTACGATGAACACTGAAGCTTTCTTT	CASSGFTMNTEAFF
TRBV10-1	.	TRBJ2-2	.	TGCGCCAGCAGTGAGCTTCAGAACACCGGGGAGCTGTTTTTT	CASSELQNTGELFF
TRBV4-2	TRBD2	TRBJ2-7	.	TGTGCCAGCAGCCAAGGGGAAAGCGGGGGGTCCCCCTACGAGCAGTACTTC	CASSQGESGGSPYEQYF
TRBV11-2	.	TRBJ2-1	.	TGTGCCAGCAGCTTAGGCGTCAATGAGCAGTTCTTC	CASSLGVNEQFF
TRBV6-5	.	TRBJ2-7	.	TGTGCCAGCAGCCGTACAGGGATTAACTCGGGAGAGCAGTACTTC	CASSRTGINSGEQYF
TRBV6-4	.	TRBJ2-1	.	TGTGCCAGCAGTGACTCCGAGGGGGTCAATGAGCAGTTCTTC	CASSDSEGVNEQFF
TRBV2	.	TRBJ2-3	once	TGTGCCAGCAGCGTGGGGGCAGATACGCAGTATTTT	CASSVGADTQYF
TRBV2	TRBD1	TRBJ2-6	.	TGTGCCAGCATCGCGTCCAGGGGGCCCTCCGACGTCCTGACTTTC	CASIASRGPSDVLTF
TRBV2	.	TRBJ1-1	.	TGTGCCAGCAGTGCCTCGATCACTGAAGCTTTCTTT	CASSASITEAFF
TRBV9	TRBD1	TRBJ1-1	few	TGTGCCAGCAGCGTAGGGACAGGGGAGAAAGCTTTCTTT	CASSVGTGEKAFF
TRBV6-6	.	TRBJ2-2	.	TGTGCCACATCCCAGCCCGCGGGATACGGGGAGCTGTTTTTT	CATSQPAGYGELFF
TRBV13	.	TRBJ2-5	few	TGTGCCAGCAGCTTAAGCAGTTTAGGACAAGAGACCCAGTACTTC	CASSLSSLGQETQYF
TRBV11-2	TRBD2	TRBJ2-1	once	TGTGCCAGCAGCTTAGTACTAGCGGGGAACAATGAGCAGTTCTTC	CASSLVLAGNNEQFF
TRBV20-1	.	TRBJ2-1	.	TGCAGTGCTAGAGATTCGCGCCTGCAGTTCTTC	CSARDSRLQFF
TRBV4-3	.	TRBJ1-2	medium-sized	TGCGCCAGCAGCCACTTTTTAAGTGACGGGGTCTACACCTTC	CASSHFLSDGVYTF
TRBV7-2	.	TRBJ1-2	.	TGTGCCAGCAGCTTAGGGGGCCTCAGGGGCTACACCTTC	CASSLGGLRGYTF
TRBV19	.	TRBJ1-1	.	TGTGCCAGTAGTATTGGGGGCAGGGTGGCTGAAGCTTTCTTT	CASSIGGRVAEAFF
TRBV9	TRBD2	TRBJ2-7	.	TGTGCCAGCAGCGTACCCTCCGGGGGGGAGTACTCCTACGAGCAGTACTTC	CASSVPSGGEYSYEQYF
TRBV15	TRBD1	TRBJ1-2	.	TGTGCCACCAGCAGCGGGACAGCGAACTATGGCTACACCTTC	CATSSGTANYGYTF